This T cell receptor (beta chain) was sequenced in a study of blood T cell repertoires in COVID-19. Data came from immunoSEQ multiplex PCR; TCRdb stores just in-frame clones and leaves some out. The sample lists more than 100,000 clones, more than 60% occurring once. The sequenced material came from peripheral blood. The receptor was derived from a man aged 70 or older with acute or convalescent COVID-19.

The CDR3 region has the DNA TGTGCCAGCTCGGGTGACAGGGGGCGTGACATTCAGTACTTC. Translation gives CASSGDRGRDIQYF. The gene calls are TRBV18 and TRBJ2-4; 10 bases line up with TRBD1. Germline values: CDR1 KGHSH, CDR2 LQKENI. V was clipped by 6 bases and J by 8 bases; unmatched bases: 7. The CDR3 is made up of 14 amino acids.